Listed below are T cell receptor beta chains from one sample, sequenced in a study of T cell responses to AZD1222 COVID-19 vaccine. Clones were sequenced by immunoSEQ multiplex PCR, and TCRdb holds only the in-frame ones, with some missing. In the table there are some 140,000 clones, 88% of which are singletons. Sample: peripheral blood, taken 28 days after the second AZD1222 dose. The receptors stem from an adult who received the AZD1222 COVID-19 vaccine. The CDR3 runs from the conserved cysteine through the conserved F or W. D genes are given only for firm matches. Not every row has a clone size; where given, it reads once, few, many or a size class.

TRBV7-9	-	-	TRBJ2-5	CASSSRGGSGARGETQYF	TGTGCCAGCAGCTCGAGAGGGGGAAGTGGGGCAAGAGGAGAGACCCAGTACTTC
TRBV5-1	few	-	TRBJ2-2	CASSLEGESAGELFF	TGCGCCAGCAGCTTGGAAGGGGAAAGTGCCGGGGAGCTGTTTTTT
TRBV9	-	TRBD2	TRBJ2-1	CASSVMTSGFLSYNEQFF	TGTGCCAGCAGCGTAATGACTAGCGGTTTCCTCTCCTACAATGAGCAGTTCTTC
TRBV11-1	-	TRBD2	TRBJ2-3	CASSLGLAGGTDTQYF	TGTGCCAGCAGCCTAGGACTAGCGGGAGGTACAGATACGCAGTATTTT
TRBV9	once	-	TRBJ2-1	CASSVALAHSSYNEQFF	TGTGCCAGCAGCGTAGCACTAGCCCATAGCTCCTACAATGAGCAGTTCTTC
TRBV7-9	-	-	TRBJ1-2	CASSFGTNYGYTF	TGTGCCAGCAGCTTCGGCACTAACTATGGCTACACCTTC
TRBV7-8	-	TRBD1	TRBJ1-2	CASSGRTGERGGYTF	TGTGCCAGCAGCGGGAGGACAGGGGAGAGGGGTGGCTACACCTTC
TRBV14	once	-	TRBJ1-2	CASSHAGHYGYTF	TGTGCCAGCAGCCACGCGGGGCACTATGGCTACACCTTC
TRBV5-1	-	-	TRBJ2-3	CANPHRILTDTQYF	TGCGCCAACCCGCACAGGATTCTCACAGATACGCAGTATTTT
TRBV5-1	-	TRBD2	TRBJ2-1	CASSLKRGPYNEQFF	TGCGCCAGCAGCTTGAAGCGGGGGCCCTACAATGAGCAGTTCTTC
TRBV2	-	TRBD1	TRBJ1-1	CASRTTGSEAFF	TGTGCCAGCAGAACGACAGGGTCTGAAGCTTTCTTT
TRBV5-6	-	-	TRBJ1-2	CASSSLGALFDYGYTF	TGTGCCAGCAGCTCGTTGGGGGCCCTGTTCGACTATGGCTACACCTTC
TRBV5-1	-	-	TRBJ1-5	CASSLDGTYPQPQHF	TGCGCCAGCAGCTTGGATGGGACGTATCCTCAGCCCCAGCATTTT